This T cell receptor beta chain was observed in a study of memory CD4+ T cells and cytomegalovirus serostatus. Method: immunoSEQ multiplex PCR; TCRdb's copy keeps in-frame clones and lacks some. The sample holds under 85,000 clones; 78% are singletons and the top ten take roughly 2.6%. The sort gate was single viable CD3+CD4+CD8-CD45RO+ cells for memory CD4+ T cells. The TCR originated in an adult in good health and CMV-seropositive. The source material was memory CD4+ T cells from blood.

The CDR3 loop is CASSPPGTGRVALHF. The CDR3 coding sequence is TGTGCCAGCTCACCACCCGGGACGGGTCGTGTGGCCCTCCACTTT. The gene calls are TRBV18 and TRBJ1-6; a possible D gene is TRBD1 (5 bases). The V end was cut by 0 bases, the J end by 14 bases, with 17 bases between. Germline V gene data show CDR1 as KGHSH and CDR2 as LQKENI. This CDR3 comprises 15 residues.